This TCR beta chain was identified in a study of radiotherapy plus CTLA-4 blockade in lung cancer. About the research overall: About 17% of enrolled patients responded objectively, and over 30% had disease control.

Points on this clone: Its target is unknown.

Only in-frame clones appear in the TCRdb table, and some are missing; sequencing was by immunoSEQ multiplex PCR. The sample lists some 96,000 clones, about 86% occurring once. Study-level results: TCR clones from tumors expanded in blood after radiotherapy plus ipilimumab. In blood, early T cell clone dynamics reportedly predicted response best, together with interferon-beta.

The CDR3 has 15 residues. V dropped 2 bases and J dropped 7 bases, with 18 bases sitting between them. Germline V gives CDR1 SGHNT, CDR2 YYREEE (reference sequence). The chain joins TRBV5-4 to TRBJ2-5, with D maybe TRBD2 (6 bases). The sequence was collected from a human donor with non-small cell lung cancer that progressed on radiotherapy plus ipilimumab. The sequences come from peripheral blood, collected from a patient treated with radiotherapy plus ipilimumab. CDR3 amino acids: CASSFSSELGGTQYF. As DNA, the CDR3 is TGTGCCAGCAGCTTCAGCTCCGAATTGGGAGGGACCCAGTACTTC.